These 17 T cell receptor beta chains were sequenced from one sample in a study of T cell clonality in common variable immunodeficiency (dated by TCRdb to between 2015 and 2017). These receptors have no known antigen. General study outcomes and caveats: Reportedly, TCRbeta sequences from CVID had fewer deletions and N-nucleotide insertions, and highly modified clones with 13 or more V deletions were absent from CVID.

Libraries were made using the immunoSEQ multiplex PCR assay. This immuneACCESS table, as held by TCRdb, lists in-frame sequences with V and J called but not all clones. Of the missing ones, under half trace to an unresolved V gene in checked studies; the others have no known cause. This sample contains tens of thousands of clones, none of which is a singleton. The leading ten clones occupy more than 4.5% of the sample. Sequences were obtained from peripheral blood mononuclear cells. Receptors originate from a human donor with common variable immunodeficiency.

This clone came up a few times. Partial CDR3 DNA: TGCAGTGCTCCTTTTCAGGGTCGGGAGACC. Its translation is CSAPFQGRET. The CDR3 as a whole reads CSAPFQGRETQYF. The chain carries TRBV20-1 and TRBJ2-5; D is possibly TRBD1 (5 bases). The CDR3 goes on 3 residues after the read ends, and that part is filled in from the germline J gene. In germline, CDR1 is DFQATT, CDR2 SNEGSKA (reference sequence). Trimming stripped 5 bases from V and 5 bases from J, with 15 bases between. The CDR3 totals 13 residues.

This clone was found a few times. The missing CDR3 end, 3 residues past where the read stops, is filled in from the germline J gene. The J gene is TRBJ1-4, the V gene TRBV7-2, with 8 nucleotides matching TRBD1. Germline V CDR1 and CDR2: SGHTA, FQGNSA. The CDR3 contains 15 residues. V was pared by 6 bases and J by 6 bases, with 9 bases of the junction left unmatched. The CDR3 protein is CASRNDQGAYEKLFF. The covered CDR3 bases are TGTGCCAGCAGAAACGACCAGGGGGCCTATGAAAAA.

Concerning this clone itself: The sequenced fragment ends 3 residues before the CDR3 boundary, so the rest is inferred from the germline J gene. The J gene is TRBJ1-1, the V gene TRBV7-6; D call uncertain. The CDR3 is made up of 13 amino acids. Germline loops: CDR1 SGHVS, CDR2 FNYEAQ. V was clipped by 5 bases and J by 3 bases, with 10 bases between them. The CDR3: CASSVRFDTEAFF. The sequenced part of the CDR3 DNA is TGTGCCAGCAGCGTCCGGTTCGACACTGAA.

In this sample, this clone turned up many times. The CDR3 goes on 3 residues after the read ends, and that part is filled in from the germline J gene. The genes are TRBV30 and TRBJ2-3; 8 nucleotides agree with TRBD1. CDR1 and CDR2 (germline): GTSNPN, SVGIG (reference sequence). The CDR3 sequence is 13 residues long. V dropped 4 bases and J dropped 5; count of bases not matched to a gene: 5. The CDR3 loop is CAWNAGGLDTQYF. CDR3 DNA (partial): TGTGCCTGGAATGCAGGGGGCTTAGATACG. Full variable domain (outside the CDR3, taken from reference TRBV30 and TRBJ2-3): SQTIHQWPATLVQPVGSPLSLECTVEGTSNPNLYWYRQAAGRGLQLLFYSVGIGQISSEVPQNLSASRPQDRQFILSSKKLLLSDSGFYLCAWNAGGLDTQYFGPGTRLTVL.

This clone was recorded many times. CDR3 protein: CASSVAYGLGTEAFF. The sequenced part of the CDR3 DNA is TGTGCCAGTAGTGTCGCGTATGGGCTTGGCACTGAA. The chain combines TRBV19 with TRBJ1-1; no definite D call. Coverage ceases 3 residues before the CDR3 finishes, and the germline J gene fills in the end. The V gene lost 5 bases and the J gene lost 4 bases, with 17 bases spanning the gap. Germline lookup yields CDR1 LNHDA and CDR2 SQIVND (reference sequence). CDR3 length: 15 amino acids. Variable domain in full (rest from reference TRBV19 and TRBJ1-1): DGGITQSPKYLFRKEGQNVTLSCEQNLNHDAMYWYRQDPGQGLRLIYYSQIVNDFQKGDIAEGYSVSREKKESFPLTVTSAQKNPTAFYLCASSVAYGLGTEAFFGQGTRLTVV.

This clone was counted only a few times. The read ends 3 residues shy of where the CDR3 ends; the end is completed using the germline J gene. The chain has TRBV2 and TRBJ1-2; 9 nucleotides align to TRBD1. This CDR3 contains 12 residues. CDR1 and CDR2 (germline): SNHLY, FYNNEI. CDR3 bases read: TGTGCCAGCACAAGAGGACAGGGGGGC. Its translation: CASTRGQGG. The entire CDR3 sequence reads CASTRGQGGYTF.

This clone was observed a handful of times. The part of the CDR3 DNA that was read is TGTGCCAGCAGTGACACGGGTTCAGATACG. It translates to CASSDTGSDT. The entire CDR3 is CASSDTGSDTQYF. The chain is built from TRBV2 and TRBJ2-3, with D unclear. The observed sequence ends 3 residues before the CDR3 terminus, with the missing tail filled in from the germline J gene. Trimming removed 3 bases from V and 4 bases from J, with 8 bases in between. CDR1 SNHLY and CDR2 FYNNEI come from the germline V gene. This CDR3 spans 13 amino acids.

This clone was recorded a few times. The read terminates 3 residues before the CDR3 end, so the remaining end is supplied by the germline J gene. The genes are TRBV2 and TRBJ1-1; no definite D call. V gave up 8 bases and J gave up 4 bases, with 14 bases separating them. Germline CDR1 reads SNHLY; CDR2 reads FYNNEI. The CDR3 spans 13 residues. The CDR3 bases that were read are TGTGCCAGCGGAGGGCTTTGGAGCACTGAA. Its protein product is CASGGLWSTE. The whole CDR3 is CASGGLWSTEAFF.

As regards this clone: A read error may produce the germline difference seen at one junction end. From the germline J gene comes the end of the CDR3, since the read stops 3 residues before it. The J gene is TRBJ2-1, the V gene TRBV5-6, with 9 positions matching TRBD2. Germline CDR1 reads SGHDT; CDR2 reads YYEEEE. CDR3 length: 14 amino acids. The CDR3 region is CASTEGLALNEQFF. The sequenced part of the CDR3 DNA is TGTGCGAGCACCGAGGGACTAGCTCTCAATGAG.

CDR3 DNA, as far as it was read: TGTGCCAGCAGTGAGAGATGGGCTAGCGGGGGGCAAGAGACC. Its translation: CASSERWASGGQET. The whole CDR3 reads CASSERWASGGQETQYF. The V call is TRBV2, the J call TRBJ2-5; 11 nucleotides line up with TRBD2. The read gets to within 3 residues of the CDR3 end, and the germline J gene fills in the rest. CDR1 and CDR2 (germline): SNHLY, FYNNEI. Trimming took 3 bases from V and 2 from J; bases not matched to a gene: 8. CDR3 size: 17 residues.

The CDR3 protein is CSIRDTLDQPQHF. CDR3 bases read: TGCAGCATCCGGGACACCCTTGATCAGCCC. V and J are TRBV29-1 and TRBJ1-5, with a weak D call TRBD1 (6 bases). The observed sequence ends 3 residues before the CDR3 terminus, with the missing tail filled in from the germline J gene. Germline V gene data show CDR1 as SQVTM and CDR2 as ANQGSEA. The CDR3 has 13 amino acids. Trimming took 8 bases from V and 5 from J, leaving 16 bases between them.

Turning to this clone: The CDR3 is cut off 3 residues early in the read; its end comes from the germline J gene. The chain recombines TRBV18 with TRBJ2-5; 9 bases agree with TRBD1. Germline CDR1 is KGHSH and CDR2 is LQKENI. The CDR3 covers 14 residues. The trim removed 3 bases at V and 5 bases at J, leaving 4 bases unmatched. The part of the CDR3 DNA that was read is TGTGCCAGCTCACCCGGGACAGGGACGGAGACC. Translation: CASSPGTGTET. The CDR3 in its entirety is CASSPGTGTETQYF. Using reference TRBV18 and TRBJ2-5 for the parts outside the CDR3, the full variable domain is NAGVMQNPRHLVRRRGQEARLRCSPMKGHSHVYWYRQLPEEGLKFMVYLQKENIIDESGMPKERFSAEFPKEGPSILRIQQVVRGDSAAYFCASSPGTGTETQYFGPGTRLLVL.

In its sample, this clone was seen a few times. The read halts 3 residues ahead of the CDR3 end, with the missing end drawn from the germline J gene. V gene TRBV7-2 combines with J gene TRBJ2-7, with D possibly matching TRBD2 (6 bases). Trimming pared 6 bases from V and 6 bases from J, leaving 15 bases between. Germline V gene data show CDR1 as SGHTA and CDR2 as FQGNSA. The CDR3 runs 13 residues. CDR3 region: CASRPTGGGEQYF. The DNA read from the CDR3 is TGTGCCAGCAGACCGACCGGGGGAGGCGAG.

This clone was counted only a few times. The CDR3 extends 3 residues past the end of the read, so its final part is completed from the germline J gene. This chain uses TRBV6-2 or TRBV6-3 with TRBJ2-4; TRBD2 matches at 10 bases. The V gene's germline CDR1 is MNHEY and CDR2 SVGEGT. This CDR3 region has 16 residues. V shed 7 bases, J shed 0 bases, and the junction held 6 bases outside the gene matches. The CDR3 is CASNIGLAVAKNIQYF. The DNA read from the CDR3 is TGTGCCAGCAATATCGGACTAGCGGTAGCCAAAAACATT.

This clone appeared many times. The read halts 3 residues ahead of the CDR3 end, with the missing end drawn from the germline J gene. This chain connects TRBV7-2 to TRBJ1-2, with TRBD1 matching over 8 bases. V was pared by 1 base and J by 5 bases, with 6 bases of the junction left unmatched. The CDR3 runs to 15 residues. Looked up from germline, CDR1 is SGHTA and CDR2 is FQGNSA. The CDR3 sequence is CASSLGKQGGYGYTF. Partial CDR3 DNA: TGTGCCAGCAGCTTAGGGAAACAGGGGGGGTATGGC.

Note on this clone: The CDR3 end falls 3 residues outside the read, so it is completed with the germline J gene. The J gene is TRBJ2-3, the V gene TRBV7-2; 7 nucleotides agree with TRBD2. The CDR3 length is 14 residues. In germline, CDR1 is SGHTA, CDR2 FQGNSA. The junction had 6 bases not matched to a gene; V was cut back by 5 bases and J by 4 bases. The CDR3 is CASSPSLAADTQYF. The covered CDR3 bases are TGTGCCAGCAGCCCATCTCTAGCGGCAGATACG.

This clone was observed at least ten times. From the germline J gene comes the end of the CDR3, since the read stops 3 residues before it. This chain uses TRBV5-1 with TRBJ2-6, with D tentatively TRBD1 (6 bases). CDR1 and CDR2 from the germline V gene are SGHRS and YFSETQ. Deletions cut 1 base from V and 2 bases from J, with 13 bases between. The CDR3 is 17 residues long. The part of the CDR3 DNA that was read is TGCGCCAGCAGCTTGTTTGTATCAGGGGCTGGGGCCAACGTC. This sequence encodes CASSLFVSGAGANV. The full CDR3 protein is CASSLFVSGAGANVLTF.